The 13 T cell receptor beta chains reported below all come from one sample, sequenced in a study of cytomegalovirus exposure and HLA in healthy donors. Vbeta (60) and Jbeta (13) primers were used in the PCR. TCRdb's copy holds only in-frame clones and misses some; the assay was immunoSEQ multiplex PCR. The repertoire has fewer than 250,000 clones, 60% to 85% of them found once; the top ten carry around 15%. The specimen was PBMCs. Every receptor here comes from a man between 35 and 55 years old in good health and CMV-seronegative.

V is TRBV19 and J is TRBJ1-1, with D unresolved. This CDR3 spans 13 amino acids. Between the trimmed V and J ends, which lost 4 bases and 3 bases, there was a span of 9 bases. Per the germline V gene, CDR1 is LNHDA and CDR2 is SQIVND (reference sequence). CDR3 nucleotide sequence: TGTGCCAGTAGTACCCCGCGTGACACTGAAGCTTTCTTT. Translation gives CASSTPRDTEAFF.

CDR3 sequence: CASSDGLAYEQYF. The CDR3 DNA is TGCGCCAGCAGCGACGGACTAGCTTACGAGCAGTACTTC. The chain recombines TRBV5-1 with TRBJ2-7; TRBD2 aligns across 8 bases. The CDR3 contains 13 residues. CDR1 SGHRS and CDR2 YFSETQ come from the germline V gene. J lost 4 bases, V lost 4 bases, and 4 bases had no gene match.

The V call is TRBV16, the J call TRBJ2-7, with D unresolved. CDR3 size: 14 residues. Germline V CDR1 and CDR2: KGHSY, FQNENV. The V end lost 0 bases, the J end lost 4 bases, and 10 bases lay between the germline ends. CDR3 sequence reads: CASSQSRVRYEQYF. CDR3 in DNA: TGTGCCAGCAGCCAATCTCGGGTTCGGTACGAGCAGTACTTC.

The chain employs TRBV7-3 and TRBJ2-1; D ambiguous. Germline-derived CDR1 and CDR2 are SGHTA and FQGTGA. The CDR3 length is 13 residues. V dropped 8 bases and J dropped 5 bases, with 13 bases sitting between them. The CDR3 sequence: CASCCGLDNEQFF. The CDR3 nucleotides read TGTGCCAGCTGCTGCGGATTGGACAATGAGCAGTTCTTC.

This sequence joins TRBV9 and TRBJ2-1; weak D call: TRBD2 (5 bases). From germline, CDR1 is SGDLS and CDR2 YYNGEE. The CDR3 extends over 13 amino acids. Deletions cut 0 bases from V and 9 bases from J, with 10 bases between. The CDR3 DNA reads TGTGCCAGCAGCGTAGGGGAGAGAGGTGAGCAGTTCTTC. This gives the protein CASSVGERGEQFF. Drawing the rest from reference TRBV9 and TRBJ2-1, the complete variable domain is DSGVTQTPKHLITATGQRVTLRCSPRSGDLSVYWYQQSLDQGLQFLIQYYNGEERAKGNILERFSAQQFPDLHSELNLSSLELGDSALYFCASSVGERGEQFFGPGTRLTVL.

This chain joins TRBV9 and TRBJ2-1, with TRBD2 as a possible D gene (6 bases). Germline V gene lookup returns CDR1 SGDLS and CDR2 YYNGEE. Trimming took 0 bases from V and 7 from J, leaving 11 bases between them. There are 14 residues in the CDR3. This CDR3 reads CASSVEGGSNEQFF. The CDR3 nucleotides are TGTGCCAGCAGCGTAGAGGGAGGATCTAATGAGCAGTTCTTC.

The table lists this clone with a count of one. The CDR3 DNA sequence: TGTGCCAGCAGGACTAGCGGGAGGAACACCGGGGAGCTGTTTTTT. Translated, it gives CASRTSGRNTGELFF. V and J are TRBV2 and TRBJ2-2, with 12 positions matching TRBD2. CDR1 and CDR2 (germline): SNHLY, FYNNEI. Trimming took 6 bases from V and 1 from J; bases not matched to a gene: 0. This CDR3 is built from 15 residues.

This chain links TRBV6-5 with TRBJ2-7; D unclear. This CDR3 comprises 14 residues. V lost 0 bases and J lost 3, with 9 bases in between. The germline CDR1 and CDR2 sequences are MNHEY and SVGAGI. The CDR3: CASSYSNRNYEQYF. In DNA, the CDR3 is TGTGCCAGCAGTTACTCGAACAGAAACTACGAGCAGTACTTC.

This clone was seen only a few times. This chain connects TRBV7-2 to TRBJ1-1, with a possible D match to TRBD1 (6 bases). CDR3 length equals 15 residues. Germline V gene lookup returns CDR1 SGHTA and CDR2 FQGNSA. The ends were cut back, 1 base at V and 4 bases at J, with 13 bases in the middle. The CDR3 DNA reads TGTGCCAGCAGCTTAGAGGGGGTAGGGGTCACTGAAGCTTTCTTT. This sequence encodes CASSLEGVGVTEAFF.

V and J are TRBV9 and TRBJ1-2, with 7 positions matching TRBD1. CDR3 length equals 14 residues. Germline loops: CDR1 SGDLS, CDR2 YYNGEE. V lost 4 bases, J lost 8 bases, and 11 bases stayed unmatched. The CDR3 loop reads CASSPHDRAVGYTF. The CDR3 DNA reads TGTGCCAGCAGCCCCCACGACAGGGCCGTCGGCTACACCTTC.

V is TRBV28 and J is TRBJ2-7; 7 bases match TRBD1. This CDR3 region has 16 residues. The germline gives CDR1 MDHEN, CDR2 SYDVKM. Losses at the gene ends were 6 bases for V and 0 bases for J; bases not matched to a gene: 11. CDR3 DNA sequence: TGTGCCAGCAGGTCAGACAGGGAACCTAGCTCCTACGAGCAGTACTTC. This encodes CASRSDREPSSYEQYF.

The genes are TRBV18 and TRBJ2-7; 10 nucleotides line up with TRBD1. V lost 5 bases and J lost 1; bases outside the gene matches: 5. Germline CDR1 is KGHSH and CDR2 is LQKENI. There are 15 residues in the CDR3. In DNA form, the CDR3 reads TGTGCCAGCTCAGAAGACAGGGGGCTATCCTACGAGCAGTACTTC. Translating it yields CASSEDRGLSYEQYF.

This chain uses TRBV27 with TRBJ1-2; perhaps TRBD1 as D (5 bases). V shed 2 bases and J shed 6 bases, with 10 bases lying between them. CDR3 length: 13 residues. Germline loops: CDR1 MNHEY, CDR2 SMNVEV (reference sequence). CDR3 DNA: TGTGCCAGCAGTTTACAGGGCGGCAATGGCTACACCTTC. It translates to CASSLQGGNGYTF.